This T cell receptor beta chain was sequenced in a study of cytomegalovirus exposure and HLA in healthy donors (dated by TCRdb to the late 2010s). Background on the whole study: An earlier analysis of some 550 of the donors reported approximately 290 Gb of sequence data and 120 million or so unique TCR beta sequences from about 200 million T cells. To study patterns of TCR occurrence, a later analysis re-analyzed previously published TCR beta repertoires from just over 650 donors and added high-resolution HLA genotyping. The T cell repertoires of 666 subjects were profiled by immunosequencing and related to cytomegalovirus serostatus. Of the roughly 430 genotyped donors, about 80% fell in the genetic ancestry cluster associated with self-reported Caucasian donors. Along with the roughly 710-subject first cohort, a separate validation cohort of over a hundred different subjects was used. Roughly 300 gigabases of sequencing data and roughly 90 million unique TCR sequences were included in an early release covering roughly 600 HLA-typed donors. The number of donors typed differed by locus, with 629-630 for A, B, C, DRB1 and DQB1, around 500 for DQA1, about 610 for DPA1, and around 450 for DPB1. HLA typing covered class I and class II loci at four-digit resolution. Genome-wide SNP genotypes for about 55% of the roughly 670 donors were used in a later genetic analysis, which treated that subset as a discovery cohort. Alongside the repertoire data, information on donor age, sex, ethnicity and CMV serostatus was compiled. High-throughput TCR immunosequencing, statistical association of individual TCRs with disease status, and machine learning were combined to predict cytomegalovirus infection status. Every discovery cohort repertoire had been produced on one sequencing platform. Across about 380 genotyped donors of the cohort, an average of about 250,000 unique TCR beta nucleotide sequences per donor were sequenced, and roughly a sixth of those sequences were non-productive. An earlier analysis of 500 to 750 of the donors applied high-throughput TCR beta sequencing to assess whether each TCR beta V gene segment acted as functional or pseudogenic. The later analysis used no new phenotypic data to find candidate immune exposures, relying instead on TCR beta sequences and their occurrence across donors. The aim of the study was to test whether cataloging public T cell receptors could identify signatures of past pathogen exposure. About 5 DR-DQ haplotypes were handled as single units for association and clustering, since linkage in the cohort was strong.

Library preparation was by the immunoSEQ multiplex PCR assay. For the multiplex PCR, a mixture combining 60 forward primers for TCR Vbeta segments and 13 reverse primers for TCR Jbeta segments was used. A multiplex PCR assay on genomic DNA amplified the CDR3 region of rearranged TCR beta genes. Amplified TCR beta libraries were sequenced as 87-base-pair reads on the Illumina HiSeq System. The authors' analysis ran thus. A later analysis counted tens of millions of unique TCR beta chains across the 500 to 850 repertoires, and some 11 million of these chains were shared by at least two donors. Raw reads were error-corrected and collapsed into unique sequences with a nearest-neighbor algorithm that merged closely related sequences to remove PCR and sequencing errors. V, D and J gene segments were assigned by aligning CDR3 sequences to IMGT reference sequences. For a sequence to be retained, a match of at least six nucleotides was required to both a V gene segment and a J gene segment. Rearrangements were classified as productive when the CDR3 lacked stop codons and remained in frame with V and J, and all other rearrangements were classified as non-productive. CDR3 was defined by IMGT convention, running from the second conserved V-encoded cysteine to the conserved J-encoded phenylalanine. The earlier analysis of some 540 of the donors excluded any sequence lacking an unambiguous match to a single V gene segment. In an earlier analysis of 587 of the donors, V segments were called functional above 56.7% productive rearrangements and were called segregating when the between-donor standard deviation exceeded 5%. A statistical classification framework was built for diagnosing cytomegalovirus status from the catalog of TCR beta chain sequences. V and J gene assignment, in a later analysis, came from comparing TCR nucleotide sequences with IMGT/GENE-DB human TR gene sequences. A later analysis assigned CDR3 sequences and most-parsimonious VDJ recombination scenarios with the TCRdist pipeline. In a later analysis, each TCR beta chain was defined by its CDR3 amino acid sequence together with its V-gene family, and reads without a unique V-gene family were excluded. In a later analysis, 550 to 650 highly shared, low-generation-probability nucleotide sequences were removed to address suspected cross-contamination and a sequencing artifact. For each public chain, a later analysis derived a clonal expansion index from normalized ranks of inferred template counts within each repertoire. A later analysis computed generation probabilities with a VDJ recombination model fitted to out-of-frame rearrangements, and checked the results against IGoR. A later analysis scored TCR-TCR, TCR-HLA and TCR-CMV co-occurrence with hypergeometric tests, applying a repertoire-size bias correction to TCR pairs. In a later analysis, false discovery rates were estimated by permuting HLA or CMV assignments 20 times. In a later analysis, co-occurring TCRs were grouped using DBSCAN, and TCRdist sequence similarity was added for clustering within HLA-allele-positive subsets. Co-occurrence clustering excluded repertoires with fewer than 30,000 or more than 120,000 public chains, plus five with anomalous nucleotide sharing. Held by TCRdb, this immuneACCESS table contains in-frame sequences only and omits some clones. Under half of the omission traces to an unresolved V gene where checked; the cause of the rest is unknown. V, J and clone size reflect that table, while D and trimming were determined from the DNA. Within this sample are about 120,000 clones, with around 73% of them counted one time only. The ten most abundant clones make up nearly 8.5% of the sample.

A word on this clone: The target of this receptor is not known. It has no much larger one-base neighbor in the sample; base qualities were not kept.

Study-level results and caveats: In a later analysis, HLA-associated TCR beta chains showed more clonal expansion and lower generation probabilities than non-associated chains that were equally common. When HLA alleles, especially DR and DQ, strongly co-occurred, attributing TCR associations to individual alleles was difficult. A further reported finding was that TCR beta sequences accurately predicted the HLA-A and HLA-B alleles for most subjects in the first cohort. A few of the identified cytomegalovirus-associated TCR beta chains were confirmed in vitro to be specific for cytomegalovirus antigens. The earlier analysis of fewer than 750 of the donors excluded 15 to 20 rarely observed V segments, including chromosome 9 orphons, because counts were too low. This cohort had only TCR beta chains sequenced, and the lack of alpha or paired-chain data limited which features could be detected. Correlated functional status among segregating V segments might reflect linkage disequilibrium, but an unknown experimental factor could not be ruled out. A later analysis found that most CMV-associated TCR beta chains appeared HLA-restricted, with HLA associations seemingly driven largely by CMV exposure. Sequencing depth was assumed to be roughly uniform across donors in the presence/absence analyses, though that assumption may not hold. According to a later analysis, parvovirus B19, influenza, CMV and Epstein-Barr virus appeared linked to several top co-occurrence clusters. A later analysis associated 16,951 TCR beta sequences with specific HLA alleles at a false discovery rate of 0.05. In the study, 150 to 200 TCR beta chains were listed as associated with cytomegalovirus. In both the original and validation cohorts, the classifier was reported to diagnose cytomegalovirus status with high specificity and sensitivity. It was suggested by the authors that the approach could potentially be generalized to other disease states and immunological phenotypes. In an earlier analysis of about 540 of the donors, most TCR beta V segments were observed in productive rearrangements about 87% or about 30% of the time, broadly matching IMGT annotations. In a later genetic analysis, fewer N-insertions in productive TCRs were reported among donors in an Asian-associated ancestry cluster than the roughly 670-donor mean. For the cohort, immune exposure information was limited to CMV serostatus. Most TCR sequences were seen in very few donors, while some public TCRs were found in many individuals. In a later analysis, TCR association rates were found to vary across HLA loci, with the most associated TCRs seen for DRB1 alleles and the fewest for HLA-C alleles. Because HLA typing was missing for some donors at each locus, association tests included only the typed subset. V-gene and J-gene trimming of TCR beta chains was associated with a missense DCLRE1C variant in a later genetic analysis, and the association was replicated in an independent cohort. The 87-base-pair reads could not distinguish some IMGT-functional V segments, including TRBV6-2 and TRBV6-3, so those segments were excluded. A cluster of highly shared sequence variants was judged likely to be a technical artifact of the sequencing pipeline.

The cohort comprised hundreds of healthy bone marrow donors. At the time of sampling, all cohort members were nominally healthy, though unrecorded immune exposures were likely present. The donor was CMV seropositive and was included in the group of some 290 seropositive cohort members. A peripheral blood sample was provided by each donor, and peripheral blood mononuclear cells were used for TCR beta sequencing. Genomic DNA extraction from the blood cell samples was performed with the Qiagen DNeasy Blood Extraction Kit. Trimming removed 3 bases from V and 3 bases from J, leaving 7 bases between the germline ends. For CDR1 and CDR2, the germline V gene lists SGHTA and FQGNSA. CDR3 length: 13 amino acids, cysteine to phenylalanine. Of the read, only the CDR3 DNA is kept; its 39 bases are in frame from base 1.

The chain is encoded by TRBV7-2 joined to TRBJ2-3; too little of a D gene remains to name it. The origin of this receptor is a woman aged 40 to 55 in good health and CMV-seropositive. The specimen was PBMCs. The CDR3 has the sequence CASSFLVTDTQYF. Here is the DNA: TGTGCCAGCAGCTTCCTAGTTACAGATACGCAGTATTTT.